This TCR beta chain was captured in a study of T cell changes during pregnancy in multiple sclerosis. The table came from immunoSEQ multiplex PCR; TCRdb's copy has only in-frame clones and leaves some out. Among roughly 27,000 clones, 85% to 90% were seen once, and the ten largest hold under 9.5%. This CDR3 contains 16 residues. Germline CDR1 is SGHAT and CDR2 is FQNNGV. With 1 base removed from V and 2 bases from J, the gap between germline ends came to 9 bases. The source is a female donor with multiple sclerosis, enrolled in a pregnancy study. The chain has TRBV11-2 and TRBJ1-6; perhaps TRBD1 as D (6 bases). Sequenced here: CD8+ T cells from peripheral blood mononuclear cells, sampled after pregnancy. Here the CDR3 reads CASSLVTGPYNSPLHF. DNA for the CDR3: TGTGCCAGCAGCTTAGTTACAGGGCCCTATAATTCACCCCTCCACTTT.